The 9 T cell receptor beta chains in this list originate from one sample, sequenced in a study of T cell clusters in autoimmune cytopenias. Multiplex touch-down PCR amplified TRB using TRB-A and TRB-B pools in one tube. TCRdb re-called the multiplex PCR reads; every CDR3 protein appears as one record, without DNA. This sample's table reports more than 3,000 distinct CDR3 sequences. About 39,000 genome equivalents of blood DNA were amplified for TRB. These data were also reused for a study on T cell repertoires in aging, cancer and after chemotherapy.

Specimen: peripheral blood. The receptors shown here come from a human donor in good health.

Judged by frequency, this clonotype is medium-sized (0.01 to 0.1%). The chain uses TRBV20-1 and TRBJ2-7; TCRdb's D call of TRBD1 is untestable without DNA. CDR3 length: 14 residues. Looked up from germline, CDR1 is DFQATT and CDR2 is SNEGSKA (reference sequence). The CDR3 here is CSARPAGQEVKQYF.

By frequency, this clonotype registers medium-sized. This sequence joins TRBV5-4 and TRBJ1-3. CDR3 length equals 15 residues. Germline loops: CDR1 SGHNT, CDR2 YYREEE (reference sequence). The chain's CDR3 is CASSFDLHSGNTIYF.

Frequency places this clonotype as medium-sized. The rearrangement uses TRBV20-1 and TRBJ1-2; with no DNA, the TCRdb D assignment of TRBD1 cannot be verified. The length of the CDR3 is 14 residues. In germline, CDR1 is DFQATT, CDR2 SNEGSKA (reference sequence). The CDR3 sequence: CSARDRLTNYGYTF.

This clonotype is classed as medium-sized by frequency. J is TRBJ1-2 and V is TRBV20-1; TCRdb picks TRBD1, but there is no DNA to check that call. The length of the CDR3 is 14 residues. Per germline, CDR1 DFQATT and CDR2 SNEGSKA (reference sequence). CDR3 in amino acids: CSAPDRGRLDGYTF.

The V call is TRBV19, the J call TRBJ2-2. The germline V gene has CDR1 LNHDA and CDR2 SQIVND (reference sequence). The CDR3 consists of 16 residues. The CDR3 sequence: CATLPQNSGITGELFF.

According to its frequency, this clonotype is medium-sized. V is TRBV19 and J is TRBJ2-3; TCRdb's D call of TRBD2 is untestable without DNA. The V gene's germline CDR1 is LNHDA and CDR2 SQIVND (reference sequence). The length of the CDR3 is 14 residues. CDR3 sequence: CASSGASGSDTQYF.

This chain joins TRBV20-1 and TRBJ2-5; TCRdb lists TRBD2, though no DNA is available to test this call. The CDR3 runs to 22 residues. Germline CDR1 and CDR2: DFQATT and SNEGSKA (reference sequence). CDR3 region: CSALPDRGEGLAGPRATYEQYF.

Its frequency marks this clonotype as medium-sized. The V and J genes are TRBV15 and TRBJ2-7; TCRdb's assignment of TRBD1 cannot be checked, as there is no DNA. The CDR3 is 15 residues long. The germline V gene encodes CDR1 LNHNV and CDR2 YYDKDF (reference sequence). The CDR3 spells CATSRDTGGAYEQYF.

In terms of frequency, this clonotype is medium-sized. The J gene is TRBJ2-4, the V gene TRBV30; TCRdb indicates TRBD1, and absent DNA this call remains unverified. CDR3 length equals 16 residues. Germline lookup yields CDR1 GTSNPN and CDR2 SVGIG (reference sequence). The CDR3 sequence is CAWSAKGKVAKNIQYF.